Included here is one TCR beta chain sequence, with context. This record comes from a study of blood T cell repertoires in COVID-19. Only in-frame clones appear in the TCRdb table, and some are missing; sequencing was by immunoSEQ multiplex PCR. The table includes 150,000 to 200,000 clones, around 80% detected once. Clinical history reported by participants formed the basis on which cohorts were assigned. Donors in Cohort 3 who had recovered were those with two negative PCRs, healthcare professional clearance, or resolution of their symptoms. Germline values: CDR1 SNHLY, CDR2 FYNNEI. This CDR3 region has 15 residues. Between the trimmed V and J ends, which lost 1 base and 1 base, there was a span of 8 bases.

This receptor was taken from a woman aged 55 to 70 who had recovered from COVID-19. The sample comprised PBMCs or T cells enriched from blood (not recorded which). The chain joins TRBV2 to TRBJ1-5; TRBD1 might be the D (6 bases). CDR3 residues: CASSEDGQSNQPQHF. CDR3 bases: TGTGCCAGCAGTGAAGACGGACAGAGCAATCAGCCCCAGCATTTT.